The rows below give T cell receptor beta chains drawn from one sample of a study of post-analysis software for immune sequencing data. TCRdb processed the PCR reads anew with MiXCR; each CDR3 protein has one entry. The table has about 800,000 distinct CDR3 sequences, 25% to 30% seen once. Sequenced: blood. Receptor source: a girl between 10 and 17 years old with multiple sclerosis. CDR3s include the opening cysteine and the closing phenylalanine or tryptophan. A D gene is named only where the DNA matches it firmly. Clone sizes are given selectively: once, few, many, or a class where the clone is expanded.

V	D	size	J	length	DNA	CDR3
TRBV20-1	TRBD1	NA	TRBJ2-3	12	TGCAGTGCTGGTCTGACAGGGGGGACGCAGTATTTT	CSAGLTGGTQYF
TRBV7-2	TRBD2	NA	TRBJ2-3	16	TGTGCCAGCAGCCCCCGGACTAGCGGGAGGGGGAATACGCAGTATTTT	CASSPRTSGRGNTQYF
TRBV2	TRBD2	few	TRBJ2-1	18	TGTGCCAGCAGTCTCCACAACCTAGCGGGAGTTTCCTACAATGAGCAGTTCTTC	CASSLHNLAGVSYNEQFF
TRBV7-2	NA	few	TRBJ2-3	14	TGTGCCAGCAGCTTAGCACCAGGGTCAGATACGCAGTATTTT	CASSLAPGSDTQYF
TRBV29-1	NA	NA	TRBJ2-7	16	TGCAGCGTTGAAGATCGCAGGGGAGCGAACCTGGTAGAGCAGTACTTC	CSVEDRRGANLVEQYF
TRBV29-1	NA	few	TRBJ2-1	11	TGCAGCGTGGTACAGCTAAATGAGCAGTTCTTC	CSVVQLNEQFF
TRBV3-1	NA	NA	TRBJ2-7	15	TGTGCCAGCAGCCAAGACATCGGCGGAACCTACGAGCAGTACTTC	CASSQDIGGTYEQYF
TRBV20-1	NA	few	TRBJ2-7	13	TGCAGTGCATTGCGCCAGGACGCCTACGAGCAGTACTTC	CSALRQDAYEQYF
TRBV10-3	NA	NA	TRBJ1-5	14	TGTGCCGTGAGTGACCGCAGTGGCAATCAGCCCCAGCATTTT	CAVSDRSGNQPQHF
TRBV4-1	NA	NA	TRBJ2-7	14	TGCGCCAACAGCCAAGATGGGGGGACCTACGAGCAGTACTTC	CANSQDGGTYEQYF
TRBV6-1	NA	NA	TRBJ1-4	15	TGTGCCAGCAGTAACGACGGCGCAACTAATGAAAAACTGTTTTTT	CASSNDGATNEKLFF
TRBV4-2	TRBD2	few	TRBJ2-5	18	TGTGCCAGCAGCCAAGCTAGCGGGGGGATCCGATACCAAGAGACCCAGTACTTC	CASSQASGGIRYQETQYF
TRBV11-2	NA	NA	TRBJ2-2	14	TGTGCCAGCAGCTTTGAGAAGGTGCGCGGGGAGCTGTTTTTT	CASSFEKVRGELFF
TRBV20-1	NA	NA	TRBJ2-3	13	TGCAGTGCTAGAGCGCTAAGGACAGATACGCAGTATTTT	CSARALRTDTQYF
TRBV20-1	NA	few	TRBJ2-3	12	TGCAGTGCTAGCCCCTCCGGGGCCCCGCAGTATTTT	CSASPSGAPQYF
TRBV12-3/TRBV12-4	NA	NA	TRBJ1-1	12	TGTGCCAGCAGCCCCGGGACGGCTGAAGCTTTCTTT	CASSPGTAEAFF
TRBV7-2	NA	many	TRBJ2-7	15	TGTGCCAGCAGCTTAGTGAAGGGGCGCTTGGACGAGCAGTACTTC	CASSLVKGRLDEQYF
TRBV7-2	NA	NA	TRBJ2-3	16	TGTGCCAGCAGCCCAGGGGTCACGGGGGGCACAGATACGCAGTATTTT	CASSPGVTGGTDTQYF
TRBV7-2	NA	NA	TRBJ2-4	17	TGTGCCAGCAGCTTATATAGCAGCCGAGGAGCCAAAAACATTCAGTACTTC	CASSLYSSRGAKNIQYF
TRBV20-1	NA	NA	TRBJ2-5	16	TGCAGTGCTAGAGATCAGGGAATCATCACGAGGGAGACCCAGTACTTC	CSARDQGIITRETQYF
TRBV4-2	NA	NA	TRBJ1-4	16	TGTACCAGCACCCCCTCTAAAGGAGCAACTAATGAAAAACTGTTTTTT	CTSTPSKGATNEKLFF
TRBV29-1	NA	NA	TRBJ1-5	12	TGCAGCGTAAGGCATAGCAATCAGCCCCAGCATTTT	CSVRHSNQPQHF
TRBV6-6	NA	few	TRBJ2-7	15	TGTGCCAGCAGTCCTGACAGGTCCCACTCCTACGAGCAGTACTTC	CASSPDRSHSYEQYF